One sample yielded the 8 T cell receptor beta chains listed below, sequenced in a study of regulatory T cells in long-lasting Graves disease. Construction of TCR beta libraries relied on iRepertoire HTBI primers and on Arm-PCR targeting CDR3 regions. TCRdb reprocessed the multiplex PCR reads via MiXCR and lists one record per CDR3 protein. The table has under 250,000 distinct CDR3 sequences, approximately 19% seen once. The time point: newly diagnosed GD, antithyroid drugs for less than 3 months. Making the TCR library involved RNA that had been extracted from PBMCs. The sample also formed part of further work on T cells in Graves' hyperthyroidism and ophthalmopathy.

This sample comprised peripheral blood mononuclear cells (PBMCs), obtained at new diagnosis, from a patient treated with antithyroid drugs. These receptors were taken from a woman in her twenties or thirties with Graves disease.

This clonotype showed up just a few times. The V gene is TRBV9, the J gene TRBJ2-7, with D tentatively TRBD2 (6 bases). This CDR3 comprises 14 residues. The germline V gene encodes CDR1 SGDLS and CDR2 YYNGEE. V was pared by 0 bases and J by 3 bases, with 10 bases between. CDR3 nucleotide sequence: TGTGCCAGCAGCGTAGTGGGGGGAGTCTACGAGCAGTACTTC. Its translation: CASSVVGGVYEQYF.

This clonotype was counted many times. This rearrangement joins TRBV18 to TRBJ1-5, with TRBD1 as a possible D gene (5 bases). With 4 bases removed from V and 10 bases from J, the gap between germline ends came to 17 bases. Germline V lookup: CDR1 KGHSH, CDR2 LQKENI. The CDR3 extends over 14 amino acids. CDR3 DNA: TGTGCCAGCTCACACGACAGTACTGAATCCCCCCAGCATTTT. Its protein is CASSHDSTESPQHF.

As regards this clonotype: Only one base separates this from a far larger clonotype, so it likely reflects a read error. The chain is built from TRBV27 and TRBJ2-7, with TRBD2 as a possible D gene (6 bases). Germline lookup yields CDR1 MNHEY and CDR2 SMNVEV (reference sequence). The V end lost 8 bases, the J end lost 0 bases, and 17 bases lay between the germline ends. CDR3 length: 15 amino acids. CDR3 region: CASGSWRVSSYEQYF. In nucleotides, the CDR3 is TGTGCCAGCGGTTCCTGGAGGGTAAGCTCCTACGAGCAGTACTTC.

V is TRBV3-1 and J is TRBJ2-1, with a tentative D call TRBD2 (6 bases). The DNA end is more similar to TRBJ2-5, so the J call may be wrong. This CDR3 is 20 amino acids long. Germline CDR1 and CDR2: LGHDT and YNNKEL (reference sequence). The DNA for the CDR3 is TGTGCCAGCAGCCGGGAGATCGGGACTGGCGAGACCCGCCCCGGGGAGACCCAGTACTTC. Translating gives CASSREIGTGETRPGETQYF.

This clonotype was picked up a small number of times. The CDR3 protein is CSARAGLRGDEQYF. The CDR3 bases are TGCAGTGCTAGAGCTGGGCTAAGAGGGGACGAGCAGTACTTC. The V and J genes are TRBV20-1 and TRBJ2-7; D may correspond to TRBD1 or TRBD2 (5 bases each). The CDR3 covers 14 residues. In germline, CDR1 is DFQATT, CDR2 SNEGSKA (reference sequence). Trimming stripped 1 base from V and 5 bases from J, with 15 bases between.

The chain carries TRBV4-1 and TRBJ1-2; no firm D call. Per the germline V gene, CDR1 is MGHRA and CDR2 is YSYEKL. The CDR3 runs 13 residues. Trimming removed 1 base at V and 8 bases at J, with 11 bases between. The CDR3 nucleotides read TGCGCCAGCAGCCAAGTTGCCCAGAGAGGCTACACCTTC. Protein: CASSQVAQRGYTF.

There are many counts of this clonotype. The J gene is TRBJ2-5, the V gene TRBV18; D gene ambiguous. The V end lost 3 bases, the J end lost 3 bases, and 8 bases lay between the germline ends. CDR3 size: 13 residues. Looked up from germline, CDR1 is KGHSH and CDR2 is LQKENI. Here the CDR3 reads CASSPSREETQYF. The CDR3 bases are TGTGCCAGCTCACCCTCTCGGGAAGAGACCCAGTACTTC.

The rearrangement uses TRBV4-1 and TRBJ2-7; 10 positions agree with TRBD1. This CDR3 has 15 amino acids. V trimming: 1 base; J trimming: 4 bases; junction bases outside the gene matches: 4. The germline V gene encodes CDR1 MGHRA and CDR2 YSYEKL. CDR3 DNA sequence: TGCGCCAGCAGCCAAGGACAGGGGGCAGTTTACGAGCAGTACTTC. Amino acids: CASSQGQGAVYEQYF.